The present TCR beta chain was sequenced within a study of shared T cell receptors in the human thymus. The repertoire was sequenced with immunoSEQ multiplex PCR; TCRdb's copy has only in-frame clones and lacks some. This table holds about 660,000 clones, around 87% found once. The CDR3 is made up of 19 amino acids. The J segment lost 1 base and the V segment lost 0 bases, leaving 15 bases of the junction unmatched. The germline gives CDR1 SQVTM, CDR2 ANQGSEA. These data also featured in a second study, about human thymus T cells. That report adds: Immunologically healthy infants in Finland undergoing congenital heart defect surgery were the donors. Thymus specimens were resections from corrective heart surgery. Thymic and blood repertoires appeared to carry a bias in their V and J gene usage. As related research reported, thymic repertoires overlapped highly among unrelated individuals.

Sample: thymocytes. The source of this sequence is a boy less than two years old with a congenital heart defect. V and J are TRBV29-1 and TRBJ2-1, with 7 bases matching TRBD1. In nucleotides, the CDR3 is TGCAGCGTTGAAGACCCAGACAGGGCAGGCGGAAATTCCTACAATGAGCAGTTCTTC. Its translation is CSVEDPDRAGGNSYNEQFF.